These 27 T cell receptor beta chains originate from one sample sequenced in a study of blood T cell repertoires in COVID-19. Repertoires were generated with immunoSEQ multiplex PCR, while TCRdb's copy carries only in-frame clones and drops some. Of about 55,000 clones listed, over 80% are singletons. The sample was peripheral blood. Receptors originate from a man aged 40-49 years with COVID-19, enrolled during active disease.

This chain joins TRBV19 and TRBJ2-7; perhaps TRBD2 as D (6 bases). The length of the CDR3 is 14 residues. Germline CDR1 and CDR2: LNHDA and SQIVND (reference sequence). The V end lost 5 bases, the J end lost 2 bases, and 13 bases lay between the germline ends. As DNA, the CDR3 is TGTGCCAGTAGTCCCCAGTCTAGCGCCTACGAGCAGTACTTC. Translation gives CASSPQSSAYEQYF.

The chain uses TRBV6-5 and TRBJ1-6; D might be TRBD1 (6 bases). Germline V gives CDR1 MNHEY, CDR2 SVGAGI. The CDR3 length is 13 residues. Trimming took 6 bases from V and 6 from J, leaving 9 bases between them. CDR3 nucleotides: TGTGCCAGCAGGGGGACAAGTAATTCACCCCTCCACTTT. Residues: CASRGTSNSPLHF.

This chain joins TRBV30 and TRBJ2-3; D unresolved. This CDR3 is 11 amino acids long. Germline V CDR1 and CDR2: GTSNPN, SVGIG (reference sequence). Trimming pared 1 base from V and 4 bases from J, leaving 3 bases between. The CDR3 is CAWSAADTQYF. The CDR3 DNA sequence: TGTGCCTGGAGTGCGGCAGATACGCAGTATTTT.

DNA of the CDR3: TGTGCCACCTCTAGAGAAAACACTGAAGCTTTCTTT. The encoded protein is CATSRENTEAFF. The gene calls are TRBV15 and TRBJ1-1; no clear D. The CDR3 is 12 residues long. Germline V gene data show CDR1 as LNHNV and CDR2 as YYDKDF (reference sequence). The V end was cut by 8 bases, the J end by 2 bases, with 9 bases between.

A single count supports this clone. This sequence joins TRBV7-6 and TRBJ2-7; D gene unclear. CDR1 is SGHVS, CDR2 FNYEAQ, per germline. Trimming removed 2 bases at V and 3 bases at J, with 14 bases between. This CDR3 contains 15 residues. The CDR3 region has the DNA TGTGCCAGCAGCTTAAGGTCGGGTGTGGTCTACGAGCAGTACTTC. Translated, it gives CASSLRSGVVYEQYF.

This sequence joins TRBV15 and TRBJ2-2, with D tentatively TRBD1 (6 bases). The CDR3 has 16 residues. The V gene's germline CDR1 is LNHNV and CDR2 YYDKDF (reference sequence). V lost 8 bases, J lost 0 bases, and 16 bases lay in between. The CDR3 DNA sequence: TGTGCCACCCATCCCTCAGGGGTCACGAACACCGGGGAGCTGTTTTTT. Translating it yields CATHPSGVTNTGELFF.

CDR3 region: CASARGLNYGYTF. The CDR3 DNA sequence: TGTGCCAGCGCAAGGGGGCTGAACTATGGCTACACCTTC. The gene calls are TRBV6-6 and TRBJ1-2; 7 positions agree with TRBD1. The CDR3 has 13 amino acids. The V gene end was trimmed by 8 bases and the J gene end by 2 bases; junction bases not matched to a gene: 5. In germline, CDR1 is MNHNY, CDR2 SVGAGI (reference sequence).

CDR3 bases: TGTGCCAGTAGTATATGGACTAGCGGGGACCAAGAGACCCAGTACTTC. It yields the protein CASSIWTSGDQETQYF. The rearrangement joins TRBV19 to TRBJ2-5; 12 bases match TRBD2. J lost 0 bases, V lost 2 bases, and 1 base had no gene match. In germline, CDR1 is LNHDA, CDR2 SQIVND (reference sequence). The CDR3 contains 16 residues.

The rearrangement links TRBV4-2 to TRBJ1-6, with a weak D call TRBD1 (6 bases). The CDR3 is 14 amino acids. V was cut by 6 bases and J by 10 bases, with 16 bases left in between. CDR1 and CDR2 (germline): LGHNA, YNFKEQ. The CDR3: CASSLTGSESPLHF. In DNA form, the CDR3 reads TGTGCCAGCAGTCTCACAGGGTCAGAGTCACCCCTCCACTTT.

The genes are TRBV28 and TRBJ1-1, with a tentative D call TRBD1 (6 bases). Germline assignment: CDR1 MDHEN and CDR2 SYDVKM. This CDR3 is built from 11 residues. V was shortened by 2 bases and J by 12 bases, with 10 bases between the two germline ends. CDR3 in DNA: TGTGCCAGCAGTTTAAAGGGGGGGACTTTCTTT. It specifies CASSLKGGTFF.

The chain employs TRBV30 and TRBJ1-1, with D possibly being TRBD1 (6 bases). The CDR3 has 12 residues. Per the germline V gene, CDR1 is GTSNPN and CDR2 is SVGIG (reference sequence). V lost 5 bases and J 5 bases, leaving 12 bases between the germline ends. CDR3 sequence reads: CAWEQGGTEAFF. As DNA, the CDR3 is TGTGCCTGGGAACAGGGTGGGACTGAAGCTTTCTTT.

This clone was counted a single time. This rearrangement joins TRBV2 to TRBJ1-6; D perhaps matches TRBD1 (5 bases). The germline gives CDR1 SNHLY, CDR2 FYNNEI. This CDR3 region has 16 residues. V gave up 6 bases and J gave up 7 bases, with 19 bases separating them. CDR3: CASSAGSPGGNSPLHF. In DNA form, the CDR3 reads TGTGCCAGCAGCGCAGGATCCCCGGGGGGAAATTCACCCCTCCACTTT. Full variable domain (missing parts from reference TRBV2 and TRBJ1-6): EPEVTQTPSHQVTQMGQEVILRCVPISNHLYFYWYRQILGQKVEFLVSFYNNEISEKSEIFDDQFSVERPDGSNFTLKIRSTKLEDSAMYFCASSAGSPGGNSPLHFGNGTRLTVT.

The chain recombines TRBV5-4 with TRBJ2-3; D not certain. From germline, CDR1 is SGHNT and CDR2 YYREEE (reference sequence). The CDR3 extends over 12 amino acids. Trimming removed 10 bases at V and 1 base at J, with 10 bases between. The CDR3 DNA reads as TGTGCCGCCCGACGGGGCACAGATACGCAGTATTTT. It yields the protein CAARRGTDTQYF.

This chain connects TRBV28 to TRBJ2-5; 9 nucleotides line up with TRBD2. The CDR3 is 14 amino acids. Germline V gene sequence: CDR1 MDHEN, CDR2 SYDVKM. The J segment lost 5 bases and the V segment lost 8 bases, leaving 9 bases of the junction unmatched. The CDR3 sequence is CASRPSGEWETQYF. CDR3 in DNA: TGTGCCAGCCGTCCTAGCGGGGAATGGGAGACCCAGTACTTC. Using reference TRBV28 and TRBJ2-5 for the parts outside the CDR3, the full variable domain is DVKVTQSSRYLVKRTGEKVFLECVQDMDHENMFWYRQDPGLGLRLIYFSYDVKMKEKGDIPEGYSVSREKKERFSLILESASTNQTSMYLCASRPSGEWETQYFGPGTRLLVL.

The V call is TRBV5-6, the J call TRBJ1-2; 7 nucleotides line up with TRBD1. The junction had 5 bases not matched to a gene; V was cut back by 3 bases and J by 3 bases. This CDR3 has 14 residues. The germline CDR1 and CDR2 sequences are SGHDT and YYEEEE. DNA for the CDR3: TGTGCCAGCAGCTCGGGACAGCGGGACTATGGCTACACCTTC. This encodes CASSSGQRDYGYTF. Together with reference TRBV5-6 and TRBJ1-2, the CDR3 gives the full variable domain: DAGVTQSPTHLIKTRGQQVTLRCSPKSGHDTVSWYQQALGQGPQFIFQYYEEEERQRGNFPDRFSGHQFPNYSSELNVNALLLGDSALYLCASSSGQRDYGYTFGSGTRLTVV.

The CDR3 nucleotides are TGCGCCAGCAGCTTGGGACAGAGCTATGGCTACACCTTC. Translated: CASSLGQSYGYTF. The V call is TRBV5-1, the J call TRBJ1-2, with D perhaps matching TRBD1 (5 bases). Trimming shortened V by 0 bases and J by 4 bases, and 7 bases separated the two germline ends. Germline V gives CDR1 SGHRS, CDR2 YFSETQ. The CDR3 contains 13 residues.

The gene calls are TRBV15 and TRBJ2-7, with 9 bases matching TRBD1. Germline loops: CDR1 LNHNV, CDR2 YYDKDF (reference sequence). Trimming at V came to 4 bases and at J to 3 bases, leaving 7 bases not matched to a gene. The CDR3 loop spans 15 amino acids. The CDR3 DNA reads TGTGCCACCAGCACGGAGGGACAGGGTTACTACGAGCAGTACTTC. It encodes CATSTEGQGYYEQYF.

The chain employs TRBV5-1 and TRBJ1-2, with 7 bases fitting TRBD1. J was trimmed by 3 bases and V by 6 bases; bases with no gene match: 11. Germline CDR1 is SGHRS and CDR2 is YFSETQ. The CDR3 spans 15 residues. CDR3 sequence (DNA): TGCGCCAGCACCCCAGGGGGAACAGGCGACTATGGCTACACCTTC. It specifies CASTPGGTGDYGYTF. The whole variable domain, remainder taken from reference TRBV5-1 and TRBJ1-2, is KAGVTQTPRYLIKTRGQQVTLSCSPISGHRSVSWYQQTPGQGLQFLFEYFSETQRNKGNFPGRFSGRQFSNSRSEMNVSTLELGDSALYLCASTPGGTGDYGYTFGSGTRLTVV.

V is TRBV6-5 and J is TRBJ2-2; tentative D call: TRBD2 (5 bases). Germline-derived CDR1 and CDR2 are MNHEY and SVGAGI. CDR3 length: 14 amino acids. The ends were cut back, 8 bases at V and 0 bases at J, with 10 bases in the middle. This CDR3 reads CASLSGPNTGELFF. CDR3 coding DNA: TGTGCCAGCCTGAGCGGCCCGAACACCGGGGAGCTGTTTTTT.

The J gene is TRBJ2-3, the V gene TRBV7-2; D is possibly TRBD1 (5 bases). Germline-derived CDR1 and CDR2 are SGHTA and FQGNSA. V was clipped by 8 bases and J by 4 bases, with 10 bases between them. The CDR3 extends over 12 amino acids. The CDR3 nucleotides are TGTGCCAGCTACCAGGGTCCAGATACGCAGTATTTT. This encodes CASYQGPDTQYF.

V is TRBV27 and J is TRBJ1-1, with a possible D match to TRBD1 (5 bases). Deletions cut 3 bases from V and 3 bases from J, with 11 bases between. Germline V gene sequence: CDR1 MNHEY, CDR2 SMNVEV (reference sequence). The CDR3 extends over 14 amino acids. CDR3 DNA: TGTGCCAGCAGTTTTGGACCAGGGTACACTGAAGCTTTCTTT. Protein product: CASSFGPGYTEAFF.

V and J are TRBV5-1 and TRBJ2-5; the match to TRBD2 covers 14 bases. V gave up 4 bases and J gave up 1 base; unmatched junction bases: 3. The germline CDR1 and CDR2 sequences are SGHRS and YFSETQ. The CDR3 is made up of 16 amino acids. The DNA of the CDR3 is TGCGCCAGCAGCCCCGGACTAGCGGGGGGCCAAGAGACCCAGTACTTC. Encoded protein: CASSPGLAGGQETQYF.

The J gene is TRBJ2-1, the V gene TRBV7-8, with 14 bases that match TRBD2. The trim removed 6 bases at V and 5 bases at J, leaving 6 bases unmatched. CDR3 size: 16 residues. From germline, CDR1 is SGHVS and CDR2 FQNEAQ. CDR3 in amino acids: CASSRPTSGGDNEQFF. For the CDR3, the DNA is TGTGCCAGCAGTCGACCGACTAGCGGGGGGGACAATGAGCAGTTCTTC. Supplemented by reference TRBV7-8 and TRBJ2-1, the full variable domain reads GAGVSQSPRYKVAKRGQDVALRCDPISGHVSLFWYQQALGQGPEFLTYFQNEAQLDKSGLPSDRFFAERPEGSVSTLKIQRTQQEDSAVYLCASSRPTSGGDNEQFFGPGTRLTVL.

The V and J genes are TRBV5-1 and TRBJ2-5, with 11 bases that match TRBD1. Germline assignment: CDR1 SGHRS and CDR2 YFSETQ. The CDR3 sequence is 16 residues long. With 2 bases clipped from V and 5 bases from J, the junction kept 8 bases outside the gene matches. The CDR3 DNA is TGCGCCAGCAGCTTTGGGACAGGGGGTAGGATGGAGACCCAGTACTTC. Protein: CASSFGTGGRMETQYF.

This chain connects TRBV19 to TRBJ2-3; unclear D gene. V dropped 6 bases and J dropped 1 base, with 17 bases sitting between them. CDR1 is LNHDA, CDR2 SQIVND, per germline (reference sequence). The CDR3 has 16 amino acids. For the CDR3, the DNA is TGTGCCAGTAGCCTTAACTCTGATCTTCGCACAGATACGCAGTATTTT. Protein sequence: CASSLNSDLRTDTQYF.

The chain joins TRBV18 to TRBJ2-3, with TRBD2 matching 10 bases. Germline-derived CDR1 and CDR2 are KGHSH and LQKENI. V gave up 3 bases and J gave up 5 bases; unmatched junction bases: 8. The CDR3 totals 16 residues. The CDR3 DNA is TGTGCCAGCTCACCGATGCCTAGCGGGAGTGGAGATACGCAGTATTTT. Amino acids: CASSPMPSGSGDTQYF.

A single count supports this clone. This chain joins TRBV9 and TRBJ2-7, with 9 bases fitting TRBD2. This CDR3 has 15 amino acids. Germline V gene sequence: CDR1 SGDLS, CDR2 YYNGEE. V trimming: 0 bases; J trimming: 2 bases; junction bases outside the gene matches: 3. The CDR3 loop reads CASSVEAGGPYEQYF. The CDR3 DNA is TGTGCCAGCAGCGTAGAAGCGGGAGGTCCCTACGAGCAGTACTTC.